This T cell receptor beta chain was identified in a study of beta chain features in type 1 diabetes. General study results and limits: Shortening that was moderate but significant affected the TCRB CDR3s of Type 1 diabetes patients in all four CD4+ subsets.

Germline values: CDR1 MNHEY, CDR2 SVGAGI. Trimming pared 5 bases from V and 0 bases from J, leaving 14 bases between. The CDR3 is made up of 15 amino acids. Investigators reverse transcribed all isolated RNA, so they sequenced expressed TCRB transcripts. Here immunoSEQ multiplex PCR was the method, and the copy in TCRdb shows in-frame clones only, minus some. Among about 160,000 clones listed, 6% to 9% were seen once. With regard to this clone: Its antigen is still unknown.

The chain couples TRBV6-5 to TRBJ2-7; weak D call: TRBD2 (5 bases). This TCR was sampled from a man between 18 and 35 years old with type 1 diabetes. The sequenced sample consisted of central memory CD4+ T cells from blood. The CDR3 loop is CASSTRLKLSYEQYF. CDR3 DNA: TGTGCCAGCAGTACCAGACTAAAGCTCTCCTACGAGCAGTACTTC.